The 21 T cell receptor beta chains below come from one sample, sequenced in a study of blood T cell repertoires in COVID-19. Here immunoSEQ multiplex PCR was the method, and the copy in TCRdb shows in-frame clones only, minus some. The data show over 150,000 clones, 70% to 90% seen once. Sequenced sample: peripheral blood. Receptors were obtained from a man in his sixties with COVID-19, enrolled during active disease.

V is TRBV21-1 and J is TRBJ1-5; whether TRBD1, the table's D call, matches the DNA was not checked. TRBV21-1 is a pseudogene. The CDR3 is 18 residues long. The CDR3 sequence is CASSKTPSDRERNQPQHF. CDR3 DNA: TGTGCCAGCAGCAAAACCCCCAGTGACAGGGAACGCAATCAGCCCCAGCATTTT.

This rearrangement joins TRBV18 to TRBJ1-5; no reliable D call. Germline values: CDR1 KGHSH, CDR2 LQKENI. The CDR3 totals 15 residues. V dropped 3 bases and J dropped 2 bases, with 11 bases sitting between them. The CDR3 loop reads CASSPGDAGNQPQHF. In DNA, the CDR3 is TGTGCCAGCTCACCTGGCGACGCGGGCAATCAGCCCCAGCATTTT.

V gene TRBV2 combines with J gene TRBJ1-3, with D hard to call. The germline gives CDR1 SNHLY, CDR2 FYNNEI. V was pared by 1 base and J by 0 bases, with 10 bases between. This CDR3 spans 16 amino acids. The chain's CDR3 is CASSEVGVRSGNTIYF. CDR3 bases: TGTGCCAGCAGTGAAGTCGGGGTCCGCTCTGGAAACACCATATATTTT.

The rearrangement joins TRBV3-1 (or the pseudogene TRBV3-2) to TRBJ1-1, with D possibly matching TRBD1 (6 bases). CDR1 is LGHDT and CDR2 is YNNKEL in the germline V gene (reference sequence). Between the trimmed V and J ends, which lost 2 bases and 1 base, there was a span of 8 bases. The CDR3 contains 14 residues. The CDR3 DNA is TGTGCCAGCAGCCAACAGGGGACGAACACTGAAGCTTTCTTT. Translation gives CASSQQGTNTEAFF.

The chain recombines TRBV13 with TRBJ2-7, with 9 bases matching TRBD1. Germline values: CDR1 PRHDT, CDR2 FYEKMQ (reference sequence). Germline trimming cut 4 bases from V and 5 bases from J; bases unmatched to any gene: 6. The CDR3 extends over 14 amino acids. This chain's CDR3 is CASSSDRDRDEQYF. In DNA form, the CDR3 reads TGTGCCAGCAGCTCAGACCGGGACAGGGACGAGCAGTACTTC.

The V and J genes are TRBV11-2 and TRBJ1-1; a weak D match, TRBD1 (6 bases). V was cut by 5 bases and J by 1 base, with 14 bases left in between. From germline, CDR1 is SGHAT and CDR2 FQNNGV. The length of the CDR3 is 15 residues. The CDR3 DNA is TGTGCCAGCAGCCCCCGACAGGCCCCGAACACTGAAGCTTTCTTT. Its protein is CASSPRQAPNTEAFF.

The rearrangement joins TRBV7-2 to TRBJ1-2; D is possibly TRBD1 (5 bases). Germline V gene lookup returns CDR1 SGHTA and CDR2 FQGNSA. The CDR3 is 15 residues long. Between the trimmed V and J ends, which lost 1 base and 6 bases, there was a span of 15 bases. Here the CDR3 DNA reads TGTGCCAGCAGCTTAGGACCCCCAGGGAAGGATGGCTACACCTTC. This gives the protein CASSLGPPGKDGYTF.

The chain employs TRBV19 and TRBJ2-7; D is possibly TRBD1 (8 bases). The CDR3 runs to 17 residues. The germline gives CDR1 LNHDA, CDR2 SQIVND (reference sequence). V was shortened by 5 bases and J by 2 bases, with 22 bases between the two germline ends. In DNA, the CDR3 is TGTGCCAGTAGTTTTGACAGGGGAGGGGTCAGTCCCTACGAGCAGTACTTC. It translates to CASSFDRGGVSPYEQYF.

This chain joins TRBV12-3 or TRBV12-4 and TRBJ2-7; D call uncertain. The V gene lost 3 bases and the J gene lost 4 bases, with 4 bases spanning the gap. The CDR3 consists of 11 residues. The CDR3 region has the DNA TGTGCCAGCAGTTTTATGTACGAGCAGTACTTC. Translation: CASSFMYEQYF.

The V call is TRBV7-2, the J call TRBJ1-6, with TRBD1 identical over 7 bases. The V gene end was trimmed by 5 bases and the J gene end by 11 bases; junction bases not matched to a gene: 9. This CDR3 is 14 amino acids long. From germline, CDR1 is SGHTA and CDR2 FQGNSA. The CDR3 here is CASSLDRALPPLHF. In DNA, the CDR3 is TGTGCCAGCAGCCTCGACAGGGCGCTTCCACCCCTCCACTTT.

V and J are TRBV9 and TRBJ1-3, with TRBD1 identical over 9 bases. J gave up 6 bases and V 3 bases, and 4 bases lay outside the gene matches. CDR1 is SGDLS, CDR2 YYNGEE, per germline. This CDR3 is 14 amino acids long. For the CDR3, the DNA is TGTGCCAGCAGCGAACAGGGGGCTGAAAACACCATATATTTT. Protein: CASSEQGAENTIYF.

V and J are TRBV7-2 and TRBJ2-2; unclear D gene. The CDR3 covers 15 residues. Trimming took off 5 bases at V and 1 base at J, with 11 bases between the two ends. CDR1 and CDR2 from the germline V gene are SGHTA and FQGNSA. DNA of the CDR3: TGTGCCAGCAGCCGCCTAAGATGGAACACCGGGGAGCTGTTTTTT. Translation gives CASSRLRWNTGELFF.

V and J are TRBV3-1 (or the pseudogene TRBV3-2) and TRBJ2-1; TRBD2 might be the D (5 bases). Germline-derived CDR1 and CDR2 are LGHDT and YNNKEL (reference sequence). This CDR3 comprises 15 residues. Between the trimmed V and J ends, which lost 4 bases and 1 base, there was a span of 11 bases. This chain's CDR3 is CASSRREASYNEQFF. The DNA for the CDR3 is TGTGCCAGCAGCCGCCGGGAAGCTTCCTACAATGAGCAGTTCTTC.

V and J are TRBV19 and TRBJ1-6; 7 bases line up with TRBD1. CDR3 size: 14 residues. J was trimmed by 7 bases and V by 3 bases; bases with no gene match: 3. Germline values: CDR1 LNHDA, CDR2 SQIVND (reference sequence). CDR3 bases: TGTGCCAGTAGTATTTGGGACAGCAATTCACCCCTCCACTTT. It translates to CASSIWDSNSPLHF.

V usage is TRBV24-1 and J usage is TRBJ1-1; a possible D gene is TRBD1 (5 bases). The germline V and J ends were trimmed by 9 bases and 5 bases, with 18 bases remaining between them. This CDR3 is built from 14 residues. Germline values: CDR1 KGHDR, CDR2 SFDVKD. In DNA form, the CDR3 reads TGTGCCACCCAGCCAGCGGGGGGAAATACTGAAGCTTTCTTT. This codes for CATQPAGGNTEAFF.

The genes are TRBV7-2 and TRBJ1-1; no firm D call. Per the germline V gene, CDR1 is SGHTA and CDR2 is FQGNSA. This CDR3 has 11 amino acids. Trimming cost V 5 bases and J 7 bases, with 8 bases left between them. The CDR3 DNA is TGTGCCAGCAGCCGCAGACTTGAAGCTTTCTTT. As protein: CASSRRLEAFF.

The J gene is TRBJ2-7, the V gene TRBV28; 10 bases are shared with TRBD1. Trimming removed 5 bases from V and 6 bases from J; junction bases left unmatched: 10. Germline loops: CDR1 MDHEN, CDR2 SYDVKM. The CDR3 is 15 amino acids. The CDR3 sequence: CASSRYRTGGAEQYF. The CDR3 nucleotides are TGTGCCAGCAGTCGATACCGGACAGGGGGAGCCGAGCAGTACTTC.

The rearrangement uses TRBV20-1 and TRBJ1-1; D gene ambiguous. The CDR3 is made up of 11 amino acids. V was cut by 6 bases and J by 7 bases, with 12 bases left in between. Looked up from germline, CDR1 is DFQATT and CDR2 is SNEGSKA (reference sequence). CDR3 DNA sequence: TGCAGTGCCCGACCGGGATTTGAAGCTTTCTTT. It encodes CSARPGFEAFF.

This clone was detected once. Other DNA sequences in the sample encode the same CDR3. The chain joins TRBV7-2 to TRBJ1-5; D is unresolved. The CDR3 runs to 13 residues. Trimming cost V 2 bases and J 0 bases, with 2 bases left between them. Looked up from germline, CDR1 is SGHTA and CDR2 is FQGNSA. CDR3 sequence (DNA): TGTGCCAGCAGCTTACGTAGCAATCAGCCCCAGCATTTT. This codes for CASSLRSNQPQHF.

The chain uses TRBV25-1 and TRBJ1-2; 10 bases fit TRBD1. The trim removed 2 bases at V and 2 bases at J, leaving 2 bases unmatched. The germline V gene encodes CDR1 MGHDK and CDR2 SYGVNS. This CDR3 is built from 15 residues. CDR3: CASSEPGQGNYGYTF. Written as DNA, the CDR3 is TGTGCCAGCAGTGAACCGGGACAGGGGAACTATGGCTACACCTTC.

The V call is TRBV5-1, the J call TRBJ2-1, with 7 bases fitting TRBD2. The CDR3 totals 15 residues. V shed 0 bases, J shed 6 bases, and the junction held 6 bases outside the gene matches. The germline V gene encodes CDR1 SGHRS and CDR2 YFSETQ. CDR3 bases: TGCGCCAGCAGCTTGGGCTTTCTAGCGGCCAATGAGCAGTTCTTC. Amino acid sequence: CASSLGFLAANEQFF.